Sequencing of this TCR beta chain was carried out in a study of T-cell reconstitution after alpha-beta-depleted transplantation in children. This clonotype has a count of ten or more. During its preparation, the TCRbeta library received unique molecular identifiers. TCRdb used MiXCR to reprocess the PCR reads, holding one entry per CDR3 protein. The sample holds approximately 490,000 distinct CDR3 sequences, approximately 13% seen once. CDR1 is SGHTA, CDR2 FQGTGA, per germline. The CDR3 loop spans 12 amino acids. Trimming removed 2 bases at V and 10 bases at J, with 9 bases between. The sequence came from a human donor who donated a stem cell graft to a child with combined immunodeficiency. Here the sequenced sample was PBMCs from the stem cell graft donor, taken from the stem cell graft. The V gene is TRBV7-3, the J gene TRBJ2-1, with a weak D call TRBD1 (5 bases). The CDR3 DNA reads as TGTGCCAGCAGCTTACCCCCAGGGGAGCAGTTCTTC. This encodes CASSLPPGEQFF. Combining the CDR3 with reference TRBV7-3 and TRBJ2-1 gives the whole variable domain GAGVSQTPSNKVTEKGKYVELRCDPISGHTALYWYRQSLGQGPEFLIYFQGTGAADDSGLPNDRFFAVRPEGSVSTLKIQRTERGDSAVYLCASSLPPGEQFFGPGTRLTVL.